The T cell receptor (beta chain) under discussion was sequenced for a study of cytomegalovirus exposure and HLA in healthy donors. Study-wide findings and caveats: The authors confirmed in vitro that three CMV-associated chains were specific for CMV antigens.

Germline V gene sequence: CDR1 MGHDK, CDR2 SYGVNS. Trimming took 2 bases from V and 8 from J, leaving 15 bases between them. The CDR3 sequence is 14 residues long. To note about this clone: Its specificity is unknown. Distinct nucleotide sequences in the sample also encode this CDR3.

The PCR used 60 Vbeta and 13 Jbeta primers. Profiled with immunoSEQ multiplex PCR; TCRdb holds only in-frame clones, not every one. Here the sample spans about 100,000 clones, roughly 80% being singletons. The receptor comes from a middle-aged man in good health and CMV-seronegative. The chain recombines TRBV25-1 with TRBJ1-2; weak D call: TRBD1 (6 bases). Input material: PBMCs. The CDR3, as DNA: TGTGCCAGCAGTGAAGGGTACAGGGTATACGGCTACACCTTC. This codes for CASSEGYRVYGYTF.